These 5 T cell receptor beta chains came from one sample sequenced in a study of a mutant IDH1 vaccine in newly diagnosed glioma. Stated time point: week 5, during vaccination. Topical imiquimod was applied with each vaccine dose, which held 300 ug of mutant IDH1 20-mer peptide. No antigen has been identified for these receptors. The data were produced by immunoSEQ multiplex PCR, yet TCRdb's version contains in-frame clones alone and is incomplete. The sample lists fewer than 40,000 clones, around 60% occurring once. The sequencing here drew on PBMCs, taken from a glioma patient whose treatment included an IDH1 peptide vaccine. These receptors all come from a woman aged 18-29 years with glioma.

The chain is built from TRBV7-9 and TRBJ1-1; D remains ambiguous. There are 12 residues in the CDR3. In germline, CDR1 is SEHNR, CDR2 FQNEAQ (reference sequence). The V gene lost 2 bases and the J gene lost 6 bases, with 7 bases spanning the gap. The CDR3 coding sequence is TGTGCCAGCAGCTTATATGGCTCTGAAGCTTTCTTT. Amino acids: CASSLYGSEAFF.

The chain carries TRBV6-1 and TRBJ2-7, with TRBD2 matching 10 bases. The V gene end was trimmed by 3 bases and the J gene end by 1 base; junction bases not matched to a gene: 3. The CDR3 has 15 amino acids. Germline V gene lookup returns CDR1 MNHNS and CDR2 SASEGT. The CDR3 DNA is TGTGCCAGCAGTGATCTTAGCGGGAGGTCCTACGAGCAGTACTTC. Translating it yields CASSDLSGRSYEQYF.

The genes are TRBV5-4 and TRBJ2-1, with 8 bases aligning to TRBD1. Germline V gives CDR1 SGHNT, CDR2 YYREEE (reference sequence). The CDR3 consists of 14 residues. V was clipped by 3 bases and J by 5 bases; unmatched bases: 4. CDR3 sequence reads: CASSSDRAHNEQFF. The CDR3 DNA is TGTGCCAGCAGCTCGGACAGGGCCCACAATGAGCAGTTCTTC.

CDR3: CASSVRTSTDTQYF. The CDR3 DNA sequence: TGTGCCAGCAGTGTTCGGACTAGCACAGATACGCAGTATTTT. The genes are TRBV2 and TRBJ2-3; possible D gene TRBD2, 5 bases. V shed 4 bases and J shed 0 bases, with 8 bases lying between them. Germline V gene sequence: CDR1 SNHLY, CDR2 FYNNEI. The CDR3 sequence is 14 residues long.

The CDR3 region has the DNA TGTGCCAGCAGCCCCTATAGCGCAAGCTCCTACAATGAGCAGTTCTTC. It specifies CASSPYSASSYNEQFF. The chain employs TRBV7-3 and TRBJ2-1; D perhaps matches TRBD2 (5 bases). CDR1 is SGHTA and CDR2 is FQGTGA in the germline V gene. V was cut by 5 bases and J by 0 bases, with 14 bases left in between. The CDR3 is made up of 16 amino acids.